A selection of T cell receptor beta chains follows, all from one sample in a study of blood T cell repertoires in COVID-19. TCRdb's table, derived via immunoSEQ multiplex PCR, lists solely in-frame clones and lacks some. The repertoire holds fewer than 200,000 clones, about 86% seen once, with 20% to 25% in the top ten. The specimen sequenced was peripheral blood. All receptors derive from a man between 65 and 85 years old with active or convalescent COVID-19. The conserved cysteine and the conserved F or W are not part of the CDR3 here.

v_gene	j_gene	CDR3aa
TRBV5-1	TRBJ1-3	ASSQTGPSGNTIY
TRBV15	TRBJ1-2	ATSKSTYYGYT
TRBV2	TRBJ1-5	ASSEGAQGDQPQH
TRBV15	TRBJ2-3	ATSRAMDRGADTQY
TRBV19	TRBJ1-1	ASSSPGMNTEAF
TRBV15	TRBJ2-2	ATRGANTGELF
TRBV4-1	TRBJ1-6	ASSRSGTGGSPLH
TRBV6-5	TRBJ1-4	ASSYPTRGAGEKLF
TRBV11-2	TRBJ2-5	ASSLGQGVKETQY
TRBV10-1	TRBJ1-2	ASSDYRDYGYT
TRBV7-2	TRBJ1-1	ASSLAQAGLRFNTEAF
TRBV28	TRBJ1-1	ASRWGANTEAF
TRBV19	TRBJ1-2	ASSIGRRRLDYGYT
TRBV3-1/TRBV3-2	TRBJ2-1	ASSPYLSSYNEQF
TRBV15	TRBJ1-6	ATSPRDRDSPLH
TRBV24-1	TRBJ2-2	ATRASTGELF
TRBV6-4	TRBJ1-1	ASSLDRGTEAF
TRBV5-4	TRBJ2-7	ASSINRGQGYEQY
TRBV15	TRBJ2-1	ATREGLPAPNEQF
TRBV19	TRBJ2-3	ASSPYSPDTQY
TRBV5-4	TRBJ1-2	ASSPGQLSGYT
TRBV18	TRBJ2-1	ASSPMASGRSSYNEQF
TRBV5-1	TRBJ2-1	ASSTLSQRNEQF
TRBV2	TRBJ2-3	ASTFSGGPRGDTQY
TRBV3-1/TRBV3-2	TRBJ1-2	ASSPGTGANYGYT
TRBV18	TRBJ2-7	ASSPPGQGKGEQY
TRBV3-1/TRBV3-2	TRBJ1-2	ASSPGSNYGYT
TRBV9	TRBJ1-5	ASSVGRGINQPQH
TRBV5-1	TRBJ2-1	ASSYLEGYSYNEQF
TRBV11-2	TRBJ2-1	ASSLDPQRYNEQF
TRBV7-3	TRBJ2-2	ASSLTAGVATGELF
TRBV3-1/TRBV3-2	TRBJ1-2	ASSSDRAPYGYT
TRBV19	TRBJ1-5	ASSVRQGGQPQH
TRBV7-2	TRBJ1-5	ASSLQEGQPQH
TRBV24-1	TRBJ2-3	ATSDLRTEEDTQY
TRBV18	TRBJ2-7	ASSPRGAGGHEQY
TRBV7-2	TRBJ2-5	ASTRSGTGEETQY
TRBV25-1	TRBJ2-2	ASSVPGRVRGELF
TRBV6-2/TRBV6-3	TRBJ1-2	ASSYSRQGENYGYT
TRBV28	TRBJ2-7	ASSPLTSGRPYEQY
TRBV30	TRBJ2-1	AWTRGSDEQF
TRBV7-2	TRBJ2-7	ASSRGLAGVEQY
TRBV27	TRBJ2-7	ASSLQRQGEKDEQY
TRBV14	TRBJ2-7	ASSRLPGEQY
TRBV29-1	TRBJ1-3	SATGSGNTIY
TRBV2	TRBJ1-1	ASGERNTEAF
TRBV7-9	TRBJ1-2	ASSSAVAGPEGYT
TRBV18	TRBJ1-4	ASSPRWAGSDEKLF
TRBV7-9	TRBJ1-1	ASSISNTEAF
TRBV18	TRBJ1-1	ASSPQTLGAF
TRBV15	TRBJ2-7	ATSRVHDRLSSYEQY
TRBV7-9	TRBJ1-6	ASSQAADSPLH
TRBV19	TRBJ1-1	ASEAYSNPNTEAF
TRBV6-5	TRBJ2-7	ASTPNGLGGYEQY
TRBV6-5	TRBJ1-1	ASSYSSRSEAF
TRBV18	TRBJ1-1	ASSPTGGANEAF
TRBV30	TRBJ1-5	AWSNRGQPQH
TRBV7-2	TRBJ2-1	ASSLVGTGYNEQF
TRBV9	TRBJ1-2	ASTLLDTSYGYT
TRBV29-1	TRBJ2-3	SVEREAADTQY